This entry is about one T cell receptor (beta chain). Its antigen is not known. RNA transcripts yielded amplified TCR beta CDR3 regions. First-round RT-PCR targeting the TCR CDR3 was performed with the HTBI primer set. Each CDR3 protein is one row after TCRdb ran MiXCR on the multiplex PCR reads. The repertoire has approximately 400,000 distinct CDR3 sequences, 25% of them found once; the top ten carry more than 60%. The data are from a study of T cells in Graves' hyperthyroidism and ophthalmopathy. Broader study findings: Blood also carried most thyroid clonotypes expanded above 0.001.

Researchers defined stable Graves' hyperthyroidism as no ophthalmopathy progression within 18 months. Trimming cost V 6 bases and J 4 bases; bases outside gene matches: 5. This CDR3 contains 14 residues. Per germline, CDR1 SNHLY and CDR2 FYNNEI. Sequencing input: blood. This clonotype was obtained from a man in his fifties with Graves' hyperthyroidism. The rearrangement uses TRBV2 and TRBJ2-1; TRBD1 aligns across 8 bases. For the CDR3, the DNA is TGTGCCAGCAGCCGGGACAGGAGGTACAATGAGCAGTTCTTC. Protein product: CASSRDRRYNEQFF. Full variable domain (rest looked up from reference TRBV2 and TRBJ2-1): EPEVTQTPSHQVTQMGQEVILRCVPISNHLYFYWYRQILGQKVEFLVSFYNNEISEKSEIFDDQFSVERPDGSNFTLKIRSTKLEDSAMYFCASSRDRRYNEQFFGPGTRLTVL.